The table lists the clone carrying this T cell receptor (beta chain) with a few counts. As yet, its antigen is unknown. The CDR3 loop spans 14 amino acids. V was clipped by 4 bases and J by 3 bases; unmatched bases: 4. In germline, CDR1 is SQVTM, CDR2 ANQGSEA. No donor had fewer than one pre-ART PBMC sample or fewer than two post-ART PBMC samples. This record comes from a study of long-term antiretroviral therapy in people with HIV. Notes on the study in general: HIV repertoires spanned tighter CDR3 length ranges than controls did. Diversity measured after ART increased yet remained under transplant donor controls.

The libraries were made with immunoSEQ v3.0 at survey level. TCRdb's copy holds only in-frame clones and misses some; the assay was immunoSEQ multiplex PCR. The sample lists about 20,000 clones, approximately 86% occurring once. The chain combines TRBV29-1 with TRBJ2-5, with TRBD2 matching 11 bases. Sequencing used unsorted PBMCs, obtained roughly 4 years after starting antiretroviral therapy. This TCR derives from a young man with HIV. The CDR3, as DNA: TGCAGCGTTGGATCTAGCGGGGGGAAAGAGACCCAGTACTTC. This encodes CSVGSSGGKETQYF.